This entry features one TCR beta chain sequence. Its specificity is unknown. A process of 5'RACE template switching, which added a universal primer site and UMIs, was used to make TCR cDNA. TCRdb called the 5' RACE reads again in MiXCR, with one record for every CDR3 protein. The sample includes some 300,000 distinct CDR3 sequences, around 10% of them seen just once. The CDR3 covers 13 residues. The V end lost 1 base, the J end lost 9 bases, and 7 bases lay between the germline ends. Looked up from germline, CDR1 is SGHTA and CDR2 is FQGNSA. The data belong to a study of T cells after yellow fever vaccination. The study's findings and limits: It was the secondary response that reached its peak faster, day 5 versus 15, but it was weaker. Booster sampling recovered most clones from primary vaccination (approximately 97% CD4, approximately 90% CD8). Overall, a small share of clonotypes was seen in both CD4 and CD8 compartments.

The rearrangement links TRBV7-2 to TRBJ1-6; D perhaps matches TRBD1 (6 bases). The origin of this receptor is a young man who received the YFV17D yellow fever vaccine. Material: CD4+ T cells sorted from PBMCs, obtained 5 days after the yellow fever booster vaccination. CDR3 sequence: CASSLGQASPLHF. DNA of the CDR3: TGTGCCAGCAGCTTAGGACAGGCTTCACCCCTCCACTTT.